One and the same sample provided the 18 T cell receptor beta chains below, sequenced in a study of shared clonotypes between healthy human individuals. Produced via immunoSEQ multiplex PCR; TCRdb's table is partial and in-frame only. The table lists about 190,000 clones, about 68% of them singletons. Sequencing was carried out using memory CD4+ T cells sorted from blood. The subset is: CD45RA-negative fraction. The receptors shown here come from a man aged 30-40 years in good health.

J is TRBJ2-1 and V is TRBV5-6; D ambiguous. The germline CDR1 and CDR2 sequences are SGHDT and YYEEEE. The CDR3 spans 13 residues. The germline V and J ends were trimmed by 3 bases and 3 bases, with 7 bases remaining between them. The CDR3 nucleotides are TGTGCCAGCAGCTCGATCGACTACAATGAGCAGTTCTTC. It translates to CASSSIDYNEQFF.

The chain recombines TRBV7-8 with TRBJ1-5; 10 nucleotides agree with TRBD1. This CDR3 contains 15 residues. V lost 1 base, J lost 10 bases, and 7 bases stayed unmatched. Germline-derived CDR1 and CDR2 are SGHVS and FQNEAQ. The CDR3 region is CASSLEGQGIRPQHF. As DNA, the CDR3 is TGTGCCAGCAGCTTAGAGGGACAGGGGATTCGACCCCAGCATTTT.

The chain has TRBV7-6 and TRBJ1-5; TRBD1 matches at 8 bases. V gave up 1 base and J gave up 6 bases; unmatched junction bases: 5. This CDR3 comprises 15 residues. Germline assignment: CDR1 SGHVS and CDR2 FNYEAQ. CDR3 bases: TGTGCCAGCAGCTTAGGAGACAGGGGAACTCAGCCCCAGCATTTT. Protein: CASSLGDRGTQPQHF.

The chain links TRBV14 to TRBJ2-1, with D perhaps being TRBD1 or TRBD2 (5 bases each). Trimming removed 2 bases from V and 0 bases from J, with 8 bases in between. This CDR3 region has 15 residues. Germline V gives CDR1 SGHDN, CDR2 FVKESK. CDR3: CASSQWGFSYNEQFF. The DNA of the CDR3 is TGTGCCAGCAGCCAATGGGGGTTCTCCTACAATGAGCAGTTCTTC.

This clone has just a few counts. The chain recombines TRBV5-1 with TRBJ2-5; D is unresolved. The germline V gene has CDR1 SGHRS and CDR2 YFSETQ. Trimming left V 3 bases short and J 5 bases short, with 11 bases between. This CDR3 comprises 13 residues. CDR3 loop: CASSWGDRETQYF. The CDR3 DNA follows: TGCGCCAGCAGCTGGGGTGATCGGGAGACCCAGTACTTC.

The chain carries TRBV7-2 and TRBJ2-3; tentatively, D is TRBD1 or TRBD2 (5 bases each). The CDR3 contains 15 residues. V lost 4 bases to trimming and J lost 8 bases, with 19 bases between them. Germline V gene data show CDR1 as SGHTA and CDR2 as FQGNSA. In DNA, the CDR3 is TGTGCCAGCAGCTACCAGACGGGGACCTCGGCTACGCAGTATTTT. Amino acid sequence: CASSYQTGTSATQYF.

This chain joins TRBV18 and TRBJ1-1; no definite D call. Deletions cut 3 bases from V and 4 bases from J, with 9 bases between. Germline V lookup: CDR1 KGHSH, CDR2 LQKENI. CDR3 length: 13 amino acids. Here the CDR3 DNA reads TGTGCCAGCTCACCCGAGGTCGGCACTGAAGCTTTCTTT. Amino acids: CASSPEVGTEAFF.

As to this clone: A much larger clone differs from this one at a single base, so this may be a read error. The chain combines TRBV7-8 with TRBJ2-2; D not resolved. CDR1 and CDR2 (germline): SGHVS, FQNEAQ. The V end lost 5 bases, the J end lost 0 bases, and 1 base lay between the germline ends. The CDR3 is made up of 12 amino acids. The CDR3 DNA reads as TGTGCCAGCAGCACGAACACCGGGGAGCTGTTTTTT. This sequence encodes CASSTNTGELFF. Looking up the rest from reference TRBV7-8 and TRBJ2-2 gives the full variable domain: GAGVSQSPRYKVAKRGQDVALRCDPISGHVSLFWYQQALGQGPEFLTYFQNEAQLDKSGLPSDRFFAERPEGSVSTLKIQRTQQEDSAVYLCASSTNTGELFFGEGSRLTVL.

The V and J genes are TRBV29-1 and TRBJ1-1; no definite D call. V dropped 5 bases and J dropped 5 bases, with 21 bases sitting between them. The CDR3 extends over 15 amino acids. Looked up from germline, CDR1 is SQVTM and CDR2 is ANQGSEA. The CDR3 region has the DNA TGCAGCGTTTCTTTGTCGGGCACCTCGATTACTGAAGCTTTCTTT. Its translation is CSVSLSGTSITEAFF.

The chain carries TRBV6-5 and TRBJ1-5, with 7 bases matching TRBD1. The V and J ends lost 6 bases and 6 bases, in that order; junction bases with no gene match: 5. This CDR3 is built from 13 residues. Germline values: CDR1 MNHEY, CDR2 SVGAGI. The CDR3 DNA follows: TGTGCCAGCAGGTCGACAGGGACTCAGCCCCAGCATTTT. Its protein is CASRSTGTQPQHF.

The J gene is TRBJ1-5, the V gene TRBV7-2; 7 bases are a match to TRBD1. With V trimmed by 5 bases and J by 9 bases, 13 bases remained unmatched. Germline V gives CDR1 SGHTA, CDR2 FQGNSA. There are 15 residues in the CDR3. CDR3 in amino acids: CASSNPLPYRGPQHF. CDR3 coding DNA: TGTGCCAGCAGCAACCCCCTCCCTTACAGGGGGCCCCAGCATTTT.

V is TRBV30 and J is TRBJ1-1; D gene ambiguous. The CDR3 is made up of 14 amino acids. Germline V gene sequence: CDR1 GTSNPN, CDR2 SVGIG (reference sequence). The V end lost 2 bases, the J end lost 6 bases, and 16 bases lay between the germline ends. The CDR3 sequence: CAWSKGFGGAEAFF. As DNA, the CDR3 is TGTGCCTGGAGTAAAGGGTTCGGAGGCGCTGAAGCTTTCTTT.

The V and J genes are TRBV10-1 and TRBJ2-3; a possible D gene is TRBD2 (6 bases). Germline V gene lookup returns CDR1 WNHNN and CDR2 SYGVQD (reference sequence). The CDR3 totals 16 residues. V dropped 2 bases and J dropped 4 bases, with 16 bases sitting between them. The CDR3 loop reads CASSEMGRRGSDTQYF. The CDR3 coding sequence is TGCGCCAGCAGTGAGATGGGGAGGCGAGGTTCAGATACGCAGTATTTT.

The chain is built from TRBV11-3 and TRBJ2-2; maybe TRBD1 (6 bases). The V end was cut by 5 bases, the J end by 6 bases, with 19 bases between. The CDR3 sequence is 16 residues long. Germline CDR1 reads SGHNT; CDR2 reads YENEEA. CDR3 sequence reads: CASSLPQGPSAGELFF. The CDR3 region has the DNA TGTGCCAGCAGCCTACCACAGGGTCCATCTGCCGGGGAGCTGTTTTTT.

This clone was seen only a few times. The chain couples TRBV11-2 to TRBJ2-3; D uncertain. Germline CDR1 is SGHAT and CDR2 is FQNNGV. V was cut by 1 base and J by 1 base, with 6 bases left in between. This CDR3 spans 14 amino acids. CDR3 DNA: TGTGCCAGCAGCTTAGGTAGAGGCACAGATACGCAGTATTTT. It codes for CASSLGRGTDTQYF. The whole variable domain, remainder taken from reference TRBV11-2 and TRBJ2-3, is EAGVAQSPRYKIIEKRQSVAFWCNPISGHATLYWYQQILGQGPKLLIQFQNNGVVDDSQLPKDRFSAERLKGVDSTLKIQPAKLEDSAVYLCASSLGRGTDTQYFGPGTRLTVL.

The chain joins TRBV30 to TRBJ1-3; D is uncertain. This CDR3 has 14 residues. Germline assignment: CDR1 GTSNPN and CDR2 SVGIG (reference sequence). Trimming left V 1 base short and J 1 base short, with 8 bases between. The CDR3 coding sequence is TGTGCCTGGAGTGGCACGAAGTCTGGAAACACCATATATTTT. Translating gives CAWSGTKSGNTIYF.

The chain uses TRBV11-3 and TRBJ2-5; 10 bases align to TRBD1. Germline CDR1 and CDR2: SGHNT and YENEEA. The CDR3 has 15 amino acids. The junction had 8 bases not matched to a gene; V was cut back by 5 bases and J by 5 bases. DNA of the CDR3: TGTGCCAGCAGCCAAGGGACAGGGGTTGTGGAGACCCAGTACTTC. Translation gives CASSQGTGVVETQYF.

This chain joins TRBV19 and TRBJ1-5; 9 nucleotides line up with TRBD1. Germline CDR1 is LNHDA and CDR2 is SQIVND (reference sequence). The CDR3 covers 14 residues. The V gene end was trimmed by 11 bases and the J gene end by 7 bases; junction bases not matched to a gene: 12. Written as DNA, the CDR3 is TGTGCCGTAAAGGACAGGGGCTTTGGACAGCCCCAGCATTTT. Protein: CAVKDRGFGQPQHF.